This is a list of T cell receptor beta chains from one sample in a study of blood T cell repertoires in COVID-19. Libraries were prepared by immunoSEQ multiplex PCR; TCRdb keeps only in-frame clonotypes and omits some of them. This sample carries 200,000 to 250,000 clones, around 88% of them seen once, and the ten largest clones take 1.5%. The sequenced sample consisted of peripheral blood. These receptor sequences come from a man younger than 35 with active or convalescent COVID-19. Each CDR3 is given with its conserved first and last residue. Fields, in order: J gene, clone size, V gene, D gene, CDR3 DNA, CDR3 protein. A D gene is named only where the DNA matches it firmly. Clone size is shown for a subset of rows, as once, few, many or a class of expanded clone.

>TRBJ2-7|NA|TRBV12-3/TRBV12-4|NA
TGTGCCAGCAGTTCGAGCTACGAGCAGTACTTC
CASSSSYEQYF
>TRBJ1-6|NA|TRBV30|TRBD1
TGTGCCTGGAGTGTACACATATCACACCGAATGGGACAGGGTGGTTCACCCCTCCACTTT
CAWSVHISHRMGQGGSPLHF
>TRBJ2-2|NA|TRBV19|TRBD1
TGTGCCAGTCGAGACAGGGCACACACCGGGGAGCTGTTTTTT
CASRDRAHTGELFF
>TRBJ2-4|NA|TRBV30|TRBD1
TGTGCCTGGAACGAGGGGGCAAGGAAGAACATTCAGTACTTC
CAWNEGARKNIQYF
>TRBJ1-4|NA|TRBV3-1/TRBV3-2|NA
TGTGCCAGCAGCCAAGGGACAGAAAAACTGTTTTTT
CASSQGTEKLFF
>TRBJ1-1|once|TRBV24-1|NA
TGTGCCAGCCGGGACACGGGGAACACTGAAGCTTTCTTT
CASRDTGNTEAFF
>TRBJ2-2|NA|TRBV3-1/TRBV3-2|NA
TGTGCCAGCAGCCAAACTAGCCATACTACGAACACCGGGGAGCTGTTTTTT
CASSQTSHTTNTGELFF
>TRBJ2-1|once|TRBV27|TRBD1
TGTGCCAGTCAGCCGACAGGGGCATACAATGAGCAGTTCTTC
CASQPTGAYNEQFF
>TRBJ2-1|NA|TRBV7-8|NA
TGTGCCAGCAGCCGAGAGAGCTCCTACAATGAGCAGTTCTTC
CASSRESSYNEQFF
>TRBJ2-2|NA|TRBV10-1|NA
TGCGCCAGCAGTGAGGGCCGTGGGGCTTCCGGGGAGCTGTTTTTT
CASSEGRGASGELFF
>TRBJ1-6|few|TRBV19|TRBD1
TGTGCCAGCCTCTCTGACAGGGACGGTGGTTCACCCCTCCACTTT
CASLSDRDGGSPLHF
>TRBJ2-7|NA|TRBV27|TRBD1
TGTGCCAGCAGTATCGGGACAGGGGTCTACGAGCAGTACTTC
CASSIGTGVYEQYF
>TRBJ2-5|NA|TRBV2|TRBD2
TGTGCCAGCAGTGGGACTAGTTTGCCTTCCTGGGAGACCCAGTACTTC
CASSGTSLPSWETQYF
>TRBJ2-1|NA|TRBV5-8|NA
TGTGCCAGCAGCTTGGGTCAGAGTTTCGGGGATGAGCAGTTCTTC
CASSLGQSFGDEQFF
>TRBJ1-1|NA|TRBV27|TRBD1
TGTGCCAGCACCCCCAGGTGGGGGCAGGGGGCCGGCACTGAAGCTTTCTTT
CASTPRWGQGAGTEAFF
>TRBJ2-6|NA|TRBV6-1|TRBD1
TGTGCCAGCAGTGGAGGGACAGGGGCATCTGGGGCCAACGTCCTGACTTTC
CASSGGTGASGANVLTF
>TRBJ1-1|NA|TRBV7-9|NA
TGTGCCAGCAGCTGGAGACAGGCGACGAACACTGAAGCTTTCTTT
CASSWRQATNTEAFF
>TRBJ1-4|NA|TRBV21-1|NA
TGTGCCAGCAGCAAAGGCGGTGCAACTAATGAAAAACTGTTTTTT
CASSKGGATNEKLFF
>TRBJ1-3|NA|TRBV18|NA
TGTGCCAGCTCACGGGCAGGCACCGGAAACACCATATATTTT
CASSRAGTGNTIYF
>TRBJ2-3|NA|TRBV7-6|TRBD2
TGTGCCAGCAGTAAACTCCAGCGGGGTGCGCAGTATTTT
CASSKLQRGAQYF
>TRBJ1-6|NA|TRBV11-2|NA
TGTGCCAGCAGCCTGGCACTACGAATCCATAATTCACCCCTCCACTTT
CASSLALRIHNSPLHF
>TRBJ2-3|few|TRBV7-2|TRBD2
TGTGCCAGCAGCTTATTGGGGACTAGCGGGATCGCACAAGATACGCAGTATTTT
CASSLLGTSGIAQDTQYF